The rows below give T cell receptor beta chains drawn from one sample of a study of shared clonotypes between healthy human individuals. Profiling relied on immunoSEQ multiplex PCR, and the TCRdb table lists in-frame clones only, not all of them. The sample records 2 million to 2.5 million clones, about 93% being singletons. The sample comprised naive CD8+ T cells from PBMCs. These receptors were obtained from a man aged 18 to 30 in good health. Some clones in this sample may be carry-over from other donors' samples. Each CDR3 is given with its conserved first and last residue. Each record gives: V gene, D gene, J gene, clone size, CDR3 DNA, CDR3 protein. A D gene is named only where the DNA matches it firmly. Not all rows give a size; the values are once, few, many and, for expanded clones, a class.

TRBV7-8	NA	TRBJ2-1	NA	TGTGCCAGCAGCTTAGAAGAGTACAATGAGCAGTTCTTC	CASSLEEYNEQFF
TRBV29-1	NA	TRBJ2-4	NA	TGCAGCGCTCAAGGGTGGGGCTTGACCAAAAACATTCAGTACTTC	CSAQGWGLTKNIQYF
TRBV19	NA	TRBJ1-1	NA	TGTGCCACAAAGGACGGTAACACTGAAGCTTTCTTT	CATKDGNTEAFF
TRBV7-9	NA	TRBJ1-2	NA	TGTGCCAGCAGCTTAGCTCCCGCAGAGAACTATGGCTACACCTTC	CASSLAPAENYGYTF
TRBV7-9	TRBD1	TRBJ1-1	NA	TGTGCCAGCAGCGCAGGACAGGGATTAGCAATAAGCACTGAAGCTTTCTTT	CASSAGQGLAISTEAFF
TRBV29-1	NA	TRBJ2-3	NA	TGCAGCGTTGCAGGGGATACGCAGTATTTT	CSVAGDTQYF
TRBV4-1	NA	TRBJ2-2	NA	TGCGCCAGCAGTCTTACTAGGTCCGGGGAGCTGTTTTTT	CASSLTRSGELFF
TRBV28	NA	TRBJ1-4	NA	TGTGCCAGCAGAAACGCTTTCGGGTCCGGTGAAAAACTGTTTTTT	CASRNAFGSGEKLFF
TRBV10-3	NA	TRBJ2-7	NA	TGTGCCATCACGGGCAGCTCATCCTACGAGCAGTACTTC	CAITGSSSYEQYF
TRBV14	TRBD2	TRBJ2-1	NA	TGTGCCAGCAGCCAGCGACTAGCGGAATATTACAATGAGCAGTTCTTC	CASSQRLAEYYNEQFF
TRBV4-1	TRBD1	TRBJ2-7	once	TGCGCCAGCAGCCAAGATGGGGACAGCAGATACGAGCAGTACTTC	CASSQDGDSRYEQYF
TRBV28	TRBD2	TRBJ2-5	NA	TGTGCCAGCAGTTTAGGACTAGCGGGATGGGAGACCCAGTACTTC	CASSLGLAGWETQYF
TRBV11-2	TRBD2	TRBJ2-7	NA	TGTGCCAGCAGCTTTGGACTAGCGGGTTACGAGCAGTACTTC	CASSFGLAGYEQYF
TRBV4-3	TRBD2	TRBJ2-1	NA	TGCGCCAGCAGCCAAGACCCGGACTCAGGGACTAATGATGGGCAGTTCTTC	CASSQDPDSGTNDGQFF
TRBV27	NA	TRBJ2-6	once	TGTGCCAGCAGTCCCCCATACCTTTCGGAGGCTGGGGCCAACGTCCTGACTTTC	CASSPPYLSEAGANVLTF
TRBV18	NA	TRBJ1-2	NA	TGTGCCAGCTCACCACCGTGGGAAGCTAACTATGGCTACACCTTC	CASSPPWEANYGYTF
TRBV27	TRBD2	TRBJ2-1	NA	TGTGCCAGCAGTTTGAGCGGGAGGGGCAATGAGCAGTTCTTC	CASSLSGRGNEQFF
TRBV5-1	NA	TRBJ2-1	NA	TGCGCCAGCAGCTTGGCGGGGGCCTCCAGCAATGAGCAGTTCTTC	CASSLAGASSNEQFF
TRBV11-2	NA	TRBJ2-1	NA	TGTGCCAGCAGCTTAGGGTGGGATGAGCAGTTCTTC	CASSLGWDEQFF
TRBV6-1	NA	TRBJ1-5	NA	TGTGCCAGCAGTGAGCCGTATAGCAATCAGCCCCAGCATTTT	CASSEPYSNQPQHF
TRBV28	NA	TRBJ1-1	NA	TGTGCCAGCGTCGGCCTCCTGAACACTGAAGCTTTCTTT	CASVGLLNTEAFF
TRBV7-9	TRBD1	TRBJ2-3	NA	TGTGCCAGCAGCTTTAGTTGGGACAGGGGTACAGATACGCAGTATTTT	CASSFSWDRGTDTQYF
TRBV28	NA	TRBJ1-1	NA	TGTGCCAGCAGTTTAGCAGGGGCACCCACTGAAGCTTTCTTT	CASSLAGAPTEAFF
TRBV10-3	TRBD1	TRBJ2-7	NA	TGTGCCATCAGTGTGGACAGGGACGAGCAGTACTTC	CAISVDRDEQYF
TRBV7-9	NA	TRBJ2-2	NA	TGTGCCAGCAGCCCCAGACAGGCGAACACCGGGGAGCTGTTTTTT	CASSPRQANTGELFF
TRBV19	NA	TRBJ2-2	once	TGTGCCAGTAGGCTAGCGAACACCGGGGAGCTGTTTTTT	CASRLANTGELFF
TRBV6-4	NA	TRBJ1-2	NA	TGTGCCAGCAGTGTGGTGGCAGGGGATGGCTACACCTTC	CASSVVAGDGYTF
TRBV7-9	NA	TRBJ1-1	NA	TGTGCCAGCAGCTTTTCAGGGACTGAAGCTTTCTTT	CASSFSGTEAFF
TRBV4-2	NA	TRBJ2-7	NA	TGTGCCAGCAGCTGGCAGATCGGCAACGAGCAGTACTTC	CASSWQIGNEQYF
TRBV7-3	NA	TRBJ1-1	NA	TGTGCCAGCAGCTTAGGAGCGAACACTGAAGCTTTCTTT	CASSLGANTEAFF
TRBV9	NA	TRBJ2-7	NA	TGTGCCAGCAGTTGGGGTCAGGACTCCTACGAGCAGTACTTC	CASSWGQDSYEQYF
TRBV9	NA	TRBJ2-2	NA	TGTGCCAGCAGCGCCCAGCGTGGAAACACCGGGGAGCTGTTTTTT	CASSAQRGNTGELFF
TRBV12-5	TRBD2	TRBJ2-7	NA	TGTGCTAGTGGTTTGCCCCGGACGGGATTTCGGGACTACCACTACGAGCAGTACTTC	CASGLPRTGFRDYHYEQYF
TRBV28	NA	TRBJ2-7	NA	TGTGCCAGCAGTTTAAGCCACAGGCCGGGCGAGCAGTACTTC	CASSLSHRPGEQYF
TRBV27	NA	TRBJ2-7	NA	TGTGCCAGCTCGACGCCTCCGAGTGTCCTACCGTACGAGCAGTACTTC	CASSTPPSVLPYEQYF
TRBV7-9	NA	TRBJ2-4	NA	TGTGCCAGCAGCTTAGCGGGCGGGCACCGGGCATACATTCAGTACTTC	CASSLAGGHRAYIQYF
TRBV19	NA	TRBJ2-2	NA	TGTGCCAGTAGTAGACTCTACACCGGGGAGCTGTTTTTT	CASSRLYTGELFF
TRBV27	NA	TRBJ1-5	once	TGTGCCAGCAGCCCTCTGGCGCGGGATTTGGGTCAGCCCCAGCATTTT	CASSPLARDLGQPQHF
TRBV4-3	TRBD1	TRBJ2-7	NA	TGCGCCAGCAGCGATGGGACAGGGGGCCTTTACGAGCAGTACTTC	CASSDGTGGLYEQYF
TRBV27	NA	TRBJ2-7	few	TGTGCCAGCAGTTTATCCCCTCTCTACGAGCAGTACTTC	CASSLSPLYEQYF
TRBV27	TRBD1	TRBJ1-1	NA	TGTGCCAGCGGACCTCCCGGGACAGGGGGCGGGGTGAACACTGAAGCTTTCTTT	CASGPPGTGGGVNTEAFF
TRBV28	TRBD1	TRBJ1-1	NA	TGTGCCATCGCGGAACAGGGGGCTGACGGTGAAGCTTTCTTT	CAIAEQGADGEAFF
TRBV4-1	NA	TRBJ2-7	NA	TGCGCCAGCAGCCAAGGTTCACGGATCGACGAGCAGTACTTC	CASSQGSRIDEQYF
TRBV4-1	NA	TRBJ2-7	once	TGCGCCAGCAGCCACCACGCGGACTCCCCCTACGAGCAGTACTTC	CASSHHADSPYEQYF
TRBV7-9	NA	TRBJ2-1	NA	TGTGCCAGCAGCTTACATCGGACCAGCTTGAATGAGCAGTTCTTC	CASSLHRTSLNEQFF
TRBV7-9	TRBD2	TRBJ2-1	NA	TGTGCCAGCAGTCTAGCGGGAGACTCCTACAATGAGCAGTTCTTC	CASSLAGDSYNEQFF